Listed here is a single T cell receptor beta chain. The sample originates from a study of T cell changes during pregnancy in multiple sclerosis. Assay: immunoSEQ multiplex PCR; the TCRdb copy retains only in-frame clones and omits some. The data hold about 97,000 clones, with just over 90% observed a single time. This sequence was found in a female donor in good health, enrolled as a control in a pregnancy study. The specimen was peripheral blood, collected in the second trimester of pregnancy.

CDR3 DNA sequence: TGTGCCAGTAGCCTCCGGGGTTCCACTAATGAAAAACTGTTTTTT. Protein: CASSLRGSTNEKLFF. The chain has TRBV19 and TRBJ1-4, with D unresolved. Germline V gene sequence: CDR1 LNHDA, CDR2 SQIVND (reference sequence). The CDR3 runs to 15 residues. Trimming cost V 6 bases and J 2 bases, with 13 bases left between them.